Following are 32 T cell receptor beta chains from one sample sequenced in a study of monozygotic twins with inflammatory bowel disease. Reprocessing the 5' RACE reads, TCRdb reports a single entry for every CDR3 protein and omits DNA. The repertoire table contains around 450,000 distinct CDR3 sequences. Input material: blood. The receptors derive from a human donor with ulcerative colitis or Crohn's disease, or a healthy co-twin of an affected twin (not recorded which).

The genes are TRBV4-1 and TRBJ1-6; the TCRdb call, TRBD1, lacks DNA for checking. This CDR3 contains 15 residues. Germline loops: CDR1 MGHRA, CDR2 YSYEKL. This CDR3 reads CASSHSTGDNSPLHF.

The chain joins TRBV5-6 to TRBJ2-2; TCRdb reports TRBD1, a call that lacks DNA to check it against. This CDR3 region has 15 residues. Germline V lookup: CDR1 SGHDT, CDR2 YYEEEE. CDR3: CASSPIGGNTGELFF.

The V call is TRBV11-2, the J call TRBJ2-3; the D call from TCRdb, TRBD1, cannot be confirmed without DNA. This CDR3 comprises 19 residues. The germline gives CDR1 SGHAT, CDR2 FQNNGV. The CDR3 is CASSLQGALGFQNIDTQYF. Together with reference TRBV11-2 and TRBJ2-3, the CDR3 gives the full variable domain: EAGVAQSPRYKIIEKRQSVAFWCNPISGHATLYWYQQILGQGPKLLIQFQNNGVVDDSQLPKDRFSAERLKGVDSTLKIQPAKLEDSAVYLCASSLQGALGFQNIDTQYFGPGTRLTVL.

V gene TRBV24-1 combines with J gene TRBJ2-2; TCRdb selects TRBD2, and the lack of DNA leaves this call unchecked. This CDR3 contains 16 residues. Germline V lookup: CDR1 KGHDR, CDR2 SFDVKD. CDR3 residues: CATSDTSGGHTGELFF.

The gene calls are TRBV2 and TRBJ2-1; there is no DNA to check the TCRdb D call of TRBD2. Per germline, CDR1 SNHLY and CDR2 FYNNEI. CDR3 length: 13 amino acids. The CDR3 loop reads CAASGGPYNEQFF.

The chain joins TRBV30 to TRBJ2-1. The length of the CDR3 is 13 residues. Germline V lookup: CDR1 GTSNPN, CDR2 SVGIG (reference sequence). The chain's CDR3 is CAWSVSHYNEQFF.

The chain carries TRBV5-1 and TRBJ2-1; TCRdb gives TRBD2 as the D gene, but with no DNA this cannot be confirmed. Germline V gene sequence: CDR1 SGHRS, CDR2 YFSETQ. The CDR3 spans 15 residues. Here the CDR3 reads CASSLVSSGGSEQFF.

The chain has TRBV19 and TRBJ1-1. This CDR3 contains 14 residues. CDR1 is LNHDA, CDR2 SQIVND, per germline (reference sequence). The CDR3 loop reads CASTPGGPSTEAFF.

The chain combines TRBV3-1 with TRBJ2-5; the D call from TCRdb, TRBD1, cannot be confirmed without DNA. This CDR3 has 14 residues. CDR1 and CDR2 (germline): LGHDT, YNNKEL (reference sequence). The chain's CDR3 is CASSQGLGGGTQYF.

The chain recombines TRBV18 with TRBJ2-1; without DNA, the TCRdb call of TRBD2 cannot be checked. This CDR3 comprises 15 residues. The germline V gene encodes CDR1 KGHSH and CDR2 LQKENI. The CDR3 region is CASSPLGTSYNEQFF.

The rearrangement links TRBV3-1 to TRBJ1-2; TCRdb calls TRBD1, which cannot be checked without DNA. This CDR3 contains 14 residues. CDR1 and CDR2 from the germline V gene are LGHDT and YNNKEL (reference sequence). The CDR3 loop reads CASSQGDRGYGYTF.

The rearrangement joins TRBV5-1 to TRBJ1-1; TCRdb proposes TRBD1, but this gene call is untestable without DNA. CDR1 SGHRS and CDR2 YFSETQ come from the germline V gene. CDR3 length: 15 residues. The CDR3: CASSGGRVRDTEAFF.

The chain joins TRBV7-6 to TRBJ2-1; TCRdb proposes TRBD1, but this gene call is untestable without DNA. CDR3 length: 15 residues. Germline V gene lookup returns CDR1 SGHVS and CDR2 FNYEAQ. The CDR3 spells CASSSYRGNGNEQFF.

The rearrangement links TRBV11-1 to TRBJ2-3; TCRdb gives TRBD2 as the D gene, but with no DNA this cannot be confirmed. Germline values: CDR1 SGHAT, CDR2 FQDESV (reference sequence). This CDR3 is built from 15 residues. The CDR3: CASSSLSGLTDTQYF.

The chain employs TRBV5-3 and TRBJ2-3; TCRdb proposes TRBD2, but this gene call is untestable without DNA. TRBV5-3 is an ORF, and what it does is uncertain. The CDR3 is 19 residues long. CDR3 protein: CARSLRLAGGPWDTDTQYF.

This chain joins TRBV7-3 and TRBJ2-1; TCRdb selects TRBD1, and the lack of DNA leaves this call unchecked. Germline V gives CDR1 SGHTA, CDR2 FQGTGA. CDR3 length: 14 residues. CDR3 in amino acids: CASSLKTGGNEQFF.

The chain uses TRBV5-4 and TRBJ1-3; there is no DNA to check the TCRdb D call of TRBD1. This CDR3 has 13 residues. Germline values: CDR1 SGHNT, CDR2 YYREEE (reference sequence). The CDR3 here is CASSSRGANPIYF. Together with reference TRBV5-4 and TRBJ1-3, the CDR3 gives the full variable domain: ETGVTQSPTHLIKTRGQQVTLRCSSQSGHNTVSWYQQALGQGPQFIFQYYREEENGRGNFPPRFSGLQFPNYSSELNVNALELDDSALYLCASSSRGANPIYFGEGSWLTVV.

J is TRBJ2-3 and V is TRBV7-2; TCRdb's D gene call, TRBD1, goes unchecked for lack of DNA. The CDR3 sequence is 15 residues long. Per germline, CDR1 SGHTA and CDR2 FQGNSA. This CDR3 reads CASTPSVFNTDTQYF.

The V and J genes are TRBV6-4 and TRBJ2-1; TCRdb outputs TRBD1, but without DNA this stays unchecked. Germline-derived CDR1 and CDR2 are MRHNA and SNTAGT. The CDR3 spans 23 residues. The CDR3 sequence is CASRLLQGGTASSPLTIYNEQFF.

V usage is TRBV5-5 and J usage is TRBJ2-1; with no DNA, the TCRdb D assignment of TRBD2 cannot be verified. The CDR3 spans 14 residues. The germline gives CDR1 SGHKS, CDR2 YYEKEE (reference sequence). This CDR3 reads CASSPGGTSFEQFF.

The chain uses TRBV5-1 and TRBJ2-2. This CDR3 contains 14 residues. Per germline, CDR1 SGHRS and CDR2 YFSETQ. CDR3: CASSLDGSTGELFF.

CDR3 loop: CASSTKREANEQFF. The chain uses TRBV19 and TRBJ2-1; there is no DNA to check the TCRdb D call of TRBD2. CDR3 length: 14 amino acids. Per the germline V gene, CDR1 is LNHDA and CDR2 is SQIVND (reference sequence).

This sequence joins TRBV12-3 or TRBV12-4 and TRBJ1-1. This CDR3 contains 12 residues. This CDR3 is CASEGGGTEAFF.

The CDR3 region is CASSLTSGRASEQFF. The genes are TRBV12-3 or TRBV12-4 and TRBJ2-1; lacking DNA, the TRBD2 call made by TCRdb goes unchecked. This CDR3 has 15 residues.

This rearrangement joins TRBV6-6 to TRBJ1-1; TCRdb reports TRBD1, a call that lacks DNA to check it against. Per the germline V gene, CDR1 is MNHNY and CDR2 is SVGAGI (reference sequence). The CDR3 extends over 14 amino acids. This chain's CDR3 is CASSSQGWGTEAFF.

The chain carries TRBV5-1 and TRBJ1-5. Germline assignment: CDR1 SGHRS and CDR2 YFSETQ. This CDR3 is built from 14 residues. The CDR3: CASSLGNDNQPQHF.

This chain links TRBV7-3 with TRBJ1-1; checking the TCRdb D call of TRBD1 is not possible without DNA. The CDR3 is 15 residues long. Germline lookup yields CDR1 SGHTA and CDR2 FQGTGA. The CDR3 here is CASSPYIQGPTEAFF.

The gene calls are TRBV20-1 and TRBJ2-7; TCRdb gives TRBD2 as the D gene, but with no DNA this cannot be confirmed. The germline CDR1 and CDR2 sequences are DFQATT and SNEGSKA (reference sequence). The CDR3 length is 13 residues. CDR3 protein: CSALTSGTYEQYF.

The chain couples TRBV20-1 to TRBJ1-1; TCRdb proposes TRBD1, but this gene call is untestable without DNA. CDR3 length: 13 residues. In germline, CDR1 is DFQATT, CDR2 SNEGSKA (reference sequence). The CDR3 spells CSAAGTGVTEAFF.

The genes are TRBV6-1 and TRBJ1-5; TCRdb designates TRBD1, a call that cannot be tested without DNA. From germline, CDR1 is MNHNS and CDR2 SASEGT. The CDR3 extends over 13 amino acids. CDR3 residues: CASIRDRVQPQHF.

The chain couples TRBV12-3 or TRBV12-4 to TRBJ2-2; the D call of TRBD2 rests on TCRdb alone, since no DNA is present to check it. CDR3 size: 17 residues. This chain's CDR3 is CASSHGSIRGFTGELFF.

The V and J genes are TRBV4-1 and TRBJ2-1. Germline CDR1 reads MGHRA; CDR2 reads YSYEKL. The CDR3 consists of 15 residues. CDR3 protein: CASSQDQSSYNEQFF.